One sample yielded the 5 T cell receptor beta chains listed below, sequenced in a study of T-cell reconstitution after alpha-beta-depleted transplantation in children. TCRbeta library construction was performed incorporating unique molecular identifiers. TCRdb re-called the PCR reads through MiXCR, storing one row per CDR3 protein. The repertoire holds about 640,000 distinct CDR3 sequences, with roughly 17% as singletons. The source material was PBMCs from the stem cell graft donor, sampled from the stem cell graft. The receptors here all came from a human donor who donated a stem cell graft to a child with acute myeloid leukemia.

This rearrangement joins TRBV6-1 to TRBJ1-5; 9 bases are a match to TRBD1. This CDR3 has 15 residues. Germline CDR1 and CDR2: MNHNS and SASEGT. J lost 5 bases, V lost 4 bases, and 6 bases had no gene match. The DNA of the CDR3 is TGTGCCAGCAGTGCTAGGGACAGGGCATATCAGCCCCAGCATTTT. This translates into CASSARDRAYQPQHF.

This clonotype has more than one count but fewer than ten. The chain carries TRBV5-6 and TRBJ2-7, with a possible D match to TRBD1 (6 bases). The CDR3 is made up of 14 amino acids. Trimming stripped 3 bases from V and 0 bases from J, with 10 bases between. Germline-derived CDR1 and CDR2 are SGHDT and YYEEEE. The CDR3 protein is CASSYGQSSYEQYF. The CDR3 DNA is TGTGCCAGCAGCTACGGACAGAGCTCCTACGAGCAGTACTTC.

There are many counts of this clonotype. The chain couples TRBV10-3 to TRBJ1-4, with a possible D match to TRBD1 (5 bases). This CDR3 is 14 amino acids long. Germline CDR1 and CDR2: ENHRY and SYGVKD. V lost 2 bases to trimming and J lost 7 bases, with 11 bases between them. The CDR3, as DNA: TGTGCCATCAGTGAGGGAACGACAGCTGAAAAACTGTTTTTT. It specifies CAISEGTTAEKLFF.

The chain has TRBV5-5 and TRBJ2-2, with 8 bases fitting TRBD2. The CDR3 is 17 residues long. Germline V gene sequence: CDR1 SGHKS, CDR2 YYEKEE (reference sequence). J lost 0 bases, V lost 4 bases, and 8 bases had no gene match. The CDR3 DNA is TGTGCCAGCAGCCCCCGGGGGGGGGACGCGAACACCGGGGAGCTGTTTTTT. This gives the protein CASSPRGGDANTGELFF.

The V call is TRBV30, the J call TRBJ2-3; no clear D gene. CDR3 size: 12 residues. Trimming removed 0 bases at V and 7 bases at J, with 8 bases between. Germline assignment: CDR1 GTSNPN and CDR2 SVGIG (reference sequence). The CDR3 nucleotides read TGTGCCTGGAGTGTCGATGTTAATACGCAGTATTTT. Translation: CAWSVDVNTQYF.